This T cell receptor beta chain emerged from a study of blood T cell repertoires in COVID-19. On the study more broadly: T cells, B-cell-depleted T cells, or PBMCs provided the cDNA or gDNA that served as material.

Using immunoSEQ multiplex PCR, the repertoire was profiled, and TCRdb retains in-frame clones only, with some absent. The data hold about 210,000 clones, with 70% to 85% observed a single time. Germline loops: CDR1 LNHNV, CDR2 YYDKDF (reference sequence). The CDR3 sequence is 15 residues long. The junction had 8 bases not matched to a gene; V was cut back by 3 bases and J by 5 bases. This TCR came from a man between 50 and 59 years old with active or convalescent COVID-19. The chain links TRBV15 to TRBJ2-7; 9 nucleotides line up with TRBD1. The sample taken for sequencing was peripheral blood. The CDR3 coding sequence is TGTGCCACCAGCAGGGGGGGACAGGGCGGGAACGAGCAGTACTTC. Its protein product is CATSRGGQGGNEQYF.